These 18 T cell receptor beta chains originate from one sample sequenced in a study of identical twins. Each CDR3 protein gets one entry after TCRdb re-called the 5' RACE reads with MiXCR. In the table there are roughly 710,000 distinct CDR3 sequences, 6.1% of which are singletons. The specimen was naive T cells sorted from blood. Every receptor here comes from a man aged 18-30 years in good health.

Ten or more counts support this clonotype. The gene calls are TRBV20-1 and TRBJ2-1; TRBD2 matches 7 bases. Trimming removed 1 base from V and 0 bases from J; junction bases left unmatched: 3. Germline CDR1 DFQATT, CDR2 SNEGSKA (reference sequence). The CDR3 covers 15 residues. The CDR3 sequence: CSARVTGGSYNEQFF. The CDR3 nucleotides read TGCAGTGCTAGAGTGACGGGAGGCTCCTACAATGAGCAGTTCTTC.

In this sample, this clonotype turned up a few times. The V call is TRBV28, the J call TRBJ2-7, with TRBD1 as a possible D gene (6 bases). V gave up 5 bases and J gave up 7 bases, with 18 bases separating them. Looked up from germline, CDR1 is MDHEN and CDR2 is SYDVKM. This CDR3 spans 14 amino acids. In DNA form, the CDR3 reads TGTGCCAGCAGTGATTCGGGACAAACGAGGGAGCAGTACGTC. Its translation is CASSDSGQTREQYV.

The chain recombines TRBV20-1 with TRBJ2-1, with 11 bases lining up with TRBD2. The V segment lost 4 bases and the J segment 8 bases; nucleotides outside the gene matches: 7. This CDR3 contains 14 residues. Germline values: CDR1 DFQATT, CDR2 SNEGSKA (reference sequence). This CDR3 is CSATLAGGGHEQFF. The CDR3 DNA is TGCAGTGCTACGCTAGCGGGAGGTGGGCATGAGCAGTTCTTC.

This clonotype was counted a few times. The V and J genes are TRBV19 and TRBJ2-2; D gene unclear. V gave up 6 bases and J gave up 6 bases, with 14 bases separating them. CDR3 length: 14 amino acids. Germline loops: CDR1 LNHDA, CDR2 SQIVND (reference sequence). CDR3 sequence (DNA): TGTGCCAGTAGGACCCGACATATGGCCGGGGAGCTGTTTTTT. Its protein is CASRTRHMAGELFF.

This clonotype came up many times. The chain carries TRBV20-1 and TRBJ2-1, with D perhaps TRBD2 (5 bases). Trimming pared 3 bases from V and 7 bases from J, leaving 19 bases between. Per germline, CDR1 DFQATT and CDR2 SNEGSKA (reference sequence). This CDR3 contains 15 residues. CDR3 loop: CSASLTSATNNEQFF. The CDR3 coding sequence is TGCAGTGCTAGCCTAACTAGTGCAACAAATAATGAGCAGTTCTTC.

This clonotype was seen repeatedly, ten times or more. The chain has TRBV29-1 and TRBJ1-4; D not certain. Trimming removed 0 bases from V and 7 bases from J, with 15 bases in between. The CDR3 has 15 residues. Germline V lookup: CDR1 SQVTM, CDR2 ANQGSEA. CDR3: CSVEERAGWSEKLFF. CDR3 nucleotide sequence: TGCAGCGTTGAAGAACGAGCAGGTTGGAGTGAAAAACTGTTTTTT.

In this sample, this clonotype turned up many times. The genes are TRBV12-3 or TRBV12-4 and TRBJ2-7; 7 bases are a match to TRBD1. The V gene end was trimmed by 5 bases and the J gene end by 9 bases; junction bases not matched to a gene: 10. The CDR3 consists of 13 residues. In nucleotides, the CDR3 is TGTGCCAGCAGTGGGGACAGACCCGGCAGGCAGTACGTC. Translated, it gives CASSGDRPGRQYV.

This clonotype was picked up many times. The chain joins TRBV9 to TRBJ2-1; TRBD1 matches 9 bases. Germline loops: CDR1 SGDLS, CDR2 YYNGEE. The CDR3 runs to 14 residues. V shed 0 bases, J shed 10 bases, and the junction held 5 bases outside the gene matches. CDR3 in amino acids: CASSVGTGGAEQFF. The CDR3 DNA reads TGTGCCAGCAGCGTAGGCACAGGGGGCGCAGAGCAGTTCTTC.

V gene TRBV30 combines with J gene TRBJ1-4; D remains unclear. With 4 bases removed from V and 7 bases from J, the gap between germline ends came to 16 bases. CDR3 size: 14 residues. In germline, CDR1 is GTSNPN, CDR2 SVGIG (reference sequence). DNA of the CDR3: TGTGCCTGGATTCCCCGCGGCAGTTTTGAAAAACTGTTTTTT. It translates to CAWIPRGSFEKLFF.

This clonotype was seen only a few times. The V and J genes are TRBV7-8 and TRBJ2-2, with 7 bases fitting TRBD2. The CDR3 spans 17 residues. CDR1 is SGHVS, CDR2 FQNEAQ, per germline. V lost 5 bases to trimming and J lost 4 bases; unmatched junction nucleotides: 13. The CDR3 DNA reads TGTGCCAGCAGCCCTGCCGTGGGGGGGGACGTCACCGGGGAGCTGTTTTTT. This codes for CASSPAVGGDVTGELFF.

This clonotype came up many times. V usage is TRBV5-1 and J usage is TRBJ2-1; D unresolved. The V and J ends lost 0 bases and 7 bases respectively, with 5 bases between them. Germline V gives CDR1 SGHRS, CDR2 YFSETQ. The CDR3 sequence is 12 residues long. This CDR3 reads CASSLEVNEQFF. The CDR3 DNA is TGCGCCAGCAGCTTGGAGGTGAATGAGCAGTTCTTC. Full variable domain (remainder filled in from reference TRBV5-1 and TRBJ2-1): KAGVTQTPRYLIKTRGQQVTLSCSPISGHRSVSWYQQTPGQGLQFLFEYFSETQRNKGNFPGRFSGRQFSNSRSEMNVSTLELGDSALYLCASSLEVNEQFFGPGTRLTVL.

At least ten counts were recorded for this clonotype. The rearrangement uses TRBV5-5 and TRBJ2-3; 8 positions agree with TRBD1. The J segment lost 11 bases and the V segment lost 0 bases, leaving 11 bases of the junction unmatched. CDR3 length: 15 residues. The germline CDR1 and CDR2 sequences are SGHKS and YYEKEE (reference sequence). The CDR3 protein is CASSLGGTGEKGQYF. For the CDR3, the DNA is TGTGCCAGCAGCTTGGGAGGGACAGGCGAAAAGGGGCAGTATTTT.

This clonotype has more than one count but fewer than ten. This sequence joins TRBV5-1 and TRBJ1-1; unclear D gene. Germline CDR1 is SGHRS and CDR2 is YFSETQ. V was clipped by 0 bases and J by 1 base, with 10 bases between them. CDR3 length: 15 amino acids. The CDR3 DNA sequence: TGCGCCAGCAGCTTGGATCTCGGACCGAACACTGAAGCTTTCTTT. Protein product: CASSLDLGPNTEAFF.

This clonotype has only a few counts. V is TRBV29-1 and J is TRBJ2-7; possibly TRBD1 for D (5 bases). The ends were cut back, 4 bases at V and 1 base at J, with 11 bases in the middle. Germline assignment: CDR1 SQVTM and CDR2 ANQGSEA. The CDR3 runs to 13 residues. In nucleotides, the CDR3 is TGCAGCGTTGTTTTGGCAGGGTCCTACGAGCAGTACTTC. Residues: CSVVLAGSYEQYF.

The V and J genes are TRBV20-1 and TRBJ2-1, with 10 bases fitting TRBD2. Trimming took 5 bases from V and 7 from J; bases not matched to a gene: 8. This CDR3 is 14 amino acids long. Germline V gene data show CDR1 as DFQATT and CDR2 as SNEGSKA (reference sequence). The CDR3 DNA sequence: TGCAGTGCTCGTCTAGCGGGAGCTCGAAATGAGCAGTTCTTC. Protein: CSARLAGARNEQFF.

The chain is built from TRBV3-1 and TRBJ1-6; D gene ambiguous. The CDR3 is made up of 16 amino acids. The germline V gene encodes CDR1 LGHDT and CDR2 YNNKEL (reference sequence). V was trimmed by 0 bases and J by 0 bases, leaving 6 bases between them. In nucleotides, the CDR3 is TGTGCCAGCAGCCAAGACCAGAGCTCCTATAATTCACCCCTCCACTTT. Amino acid sequence: CASSQDQSSYNSPLHF.

The chain has TRBV15 and TRBJ2-6; D possibly corresponds to TRBD2 (6 bases). The CDR3 spans 16 residues. CDR1 is LNHNV and CDR2 is YYDKDF in the germline V gene (reference sequence). The germline V and J ends were trimmed by 1 base and 4 bases, with 11 bases remaining between them. CDR3 bases: TGTGCCACCAGCAGAGTATCGGGAGCAGGGGCCAACGTCCTGACTTTC. Translated: CATSRVSGAGANVLTF.

There are many counts of this clonotype. The chain recombines TRBV12-3 or TRBV12-4 with TRBJ1-1; D call uncertain. The V and J ends lost 2 bases and 0 bases respectively, with 7 bases between them. The length of the CDR3 is 14 residues. CDR3 in DNA: TGTGCCAGCAGTTTACCCCCTGTGAACACTGAAGCTTTCTTT. Translating it yields CASSLPPVNTEAFF.